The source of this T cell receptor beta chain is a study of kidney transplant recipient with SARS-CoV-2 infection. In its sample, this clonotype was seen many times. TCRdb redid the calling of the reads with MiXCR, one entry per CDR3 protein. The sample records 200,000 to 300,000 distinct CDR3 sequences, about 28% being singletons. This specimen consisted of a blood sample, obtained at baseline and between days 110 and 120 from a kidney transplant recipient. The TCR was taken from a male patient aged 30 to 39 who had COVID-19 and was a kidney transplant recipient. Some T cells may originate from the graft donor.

This chain's CDR3 is CASSQTGLSLYEQYF. The CDR3 region has the DNA TGTGCCAGCAGCCAAACAGGGCTTTCTCTCTACGAGCAGTACTTC. The V gene is TRBV3-1, the J gene TRBJ2-7; TRBD1 might be the D (6 bases). This CDR3 is 15 amino acids long. V was cut by 2 bases and J by 3 bases, with 14 bases left in between. Germline-derived CDR1 and CDR2 are LGHDT and YNNKEL (reference sequence).